A single sample is the source of the 6 T cell receptor beta chains below, sequenced in a study of human T cells and chemical hapten exposure. Documented time point: patch test 1, 2 weeks after DPC sensitization. The treatment here: therapeutic diphenylcyclopropenone sensitization with weekly scalp DPC. TCRdb reprocessed the RACE reads with MiXCR, giving one entry per CDR3 protein. The table has some 350,000 distinct CDR3 sequences, around 6.9% seen once. The sample consisted of whole blood, taken in connection with sensitization to the hapten diphenylcyclopropenone (DPC). The receptors stem from a woman between 18 and 29 years old with alopecia areata. Some clones in this sample may be carry-over from other donors' samples.

This clonotype was counted ten times or more. The chain uses TRBV5-1 and TRBJ2-3; D may be TRBD2 (7 bases). The germline gives CDR1 SGHRS, CDR2 YFSETQ. Trimming shortened V by 7 bases and J by 0 bases, and 12 bases separated the two germline ends. The CDR3 is made up of 14 amino acids. CDR3 bases: TGCGCCAGCGGCGGGGGCCTGAGCACAGATACGCAGTATTTT. Translated: CASGGGLSTDTQYF.

The V call is TRBV27, the J call TRBJ2-2, with D hard to call. Looked up from germline, CDR1 is MNHEY and CDR2 is SMNVEV (reference sequence). The CDR3 totals 14 residues. V was trimmed by 5 bases and J by 1 base, leaving 8 bases between them. The CDR3 region has the DNA TGTGCCAGCAGTCCATACCTGAACACCGGGGAGCTGTTTTTT. It encodes CASSPYLNTGELFF.

At least ten counts were recorded for this clonotype. The chain combines TRBV6-5 with TRBJ1-1, with 7 bases identical to TRBD1. The J segment lost 11 bases and the V segment lost 7 bases, leaving 19 bases of the junction unmatched. The CDR3 runs 15 residues. CDR1 MNHEY and CDR2 SVGAGI come from the germline V gene. The CDR3 nucleotides are TGTGCCAGCACCAGCCAGGGGGGAAGTTTGTCTGCTGCTTTCTTT. It translates to CASTSQGGSLSAAFF.

Only a few counts were recorded for this clonotype. The V call is TRBV9, the J call TRBJ2-1; 8 bases line up with TRBD2. Germline lookup yields CDR1 SGDLS and CDR2 YYNGEE. With 2 bases clipped from V and 2 bases from J, the junction kept 3 bases outside the gene matches. This CDR3 has 15 residues. The CDR3 region is CASSVTSVTYNEQFF. The CDR3 region has the DNA TGTGCCAGCAGCGTGACTAGCGTAACCTACAATGAGCAGTTCTTC.

In its sample, this clonotype was seen many times. At one of its ends the junction is not consistent with the germline gene, which may arise from a read error. The genes are TRBV5-1 and TRBJ2-7, with TRBD1 matching over 10 bases. The CDR3 is made up of 14 amino acids. Germline V gene sequence: CDR1 SGHRS, CDR2 YFSETQ. The CDR3 DNA follows: TGTGCCAGCAGCCCCGGGGGACAGGGGTACGAGCAGTACTTC. This translates into CASSPGGQGYEQYF.

This clonotype was picked up many times. The chain links TRBV4-3 to TRBJ2-4, with D possibly matching TRBD2 (5 bases). This CDR3 spans 15 amino acids. The V gene lost 0 bases and the J gene lost 6 bases, with 12 bases spanning the gap. Germline CDR1 and CDR2: LGHNA and YSLEER. The CDR3: CASSQDVAGGNIQYF. The CDR3 DNA reads TGCGCCAGCAGCCAAGATGTCGCAGGAGGAAACATTCAGTACTTC.